This TCR beta chain was recovered during a study of blood T cell repertoires in COVID-19. CDR3 length: 14 amino acids. V was clipped by 3 bases and J by 1 base, with 10 bases between them. Looked up from germline, CDR1 is MGHDK and CDR2 is SYGVNS. How the authors handled the data: Estimates of nucleated cell counts were drawn from the amplification of reference gene primers. The table came from immunoSEQ multiplex PCR; TCRdb's copy has only in-frame clones and leaves some out. That table is the source of V, J and clone size, and D and trimming were worked out from the DNA. The sample shows about 230,000 clones, around 90% of them seen only once.

Sequenced: peripheral blood. The receptor's source is a man younger than 40 with COVID-19, enrolled during active disease. The chain employs TRBV25-1 and TRBJ2-7; perhaps TRBD1 as D (5 bases). The CDR3 DNA follows: TGTGCCAGCAGTGAGGCAGGGATATCCTACGAGCAGTACTTC. This codes for CASSEAGISYEQYF.